The 8 T cell receptor beta chains reported below all come from one sample, sequenced in a study of identical twins. TCRdb processed the 5' RACE reads anew with MiXCR; each CDR3 protein has one entry. Of approximately 300,000 distinct CDR3 sequences in the sample, nearly 9.5% were seen once. Another study also made use of these data, one on yellow fever vaccine responses in identical twins.

Material for sequencing was CD8+ T cells sorted from blood. Source of these receptors: a woman younger than 30 in good health.

This clonotype was counted only a few times. The rearrangement links TRBV9 to TRBJ2-1; D gene uncertain. The V gene lost 1 base and the J gene lost 4 bases, with 6 bases spanning the gap. The CDR3 loop spans 13 amino acids. Germline assignment: CDR1 SGDLS and CDR2 YYNGEE. This CDR3 reads CASSVLEYNEQFF. DNA for the CDR3: TGTGCCAGCAGCGTACTAGAGTACAATGAGCAGTTCTTC.

This clonotype has at least ten counts. V gene TRBV6-5 combines with J gene TRBJ2-1, with 7 nucleotides matching TRBD2. The CDR3 totals 16 residues. Germline V gene sequence: CDR1 MNHEY, CDR2 SVGAGI. With V trimmed by 1 base and J by 5 bases, 8 bases remained unmatched. The CDR3 reads CASSYLSGALDNEQFF. CDR3 nucleotides: TGTGCCAGCAGTTACTTAAGCGGGGCGCTGGACAATGAGCAGTTCTTC.

Ten or more counts support this clonotype. CDR3 amino acids: CASSSGTSEFF. CDR3 coding DNA: TGTGCCAGCAGTTCGGGGACTAGCGAGTTCTTC. The chain combines TRBV27 with TRBJ2-1, with 10 bases that match TRBD2. J was trimmed by 14 bases and V by 4 bases; bases with no gene match: 2. The length of the CDR3 is 11 residues. CDR1 is MNHEY, CDR2 SMNVEV, per germline (reference sequence).

This clonotype has a handful of counts. The CDR3 reads CASSVAAMHEQYF. The DNA for the CDR3 is TGTGCCAGCAGCGTAGCCGCGATGCACGAGCAGTACTTC. V and J are TRBV9 and TRBJ2-7; unclear D gene. The CDR3 runs to 13 residues. Trimming cost V 0 bases and J 5 bases, with 9 bases left between them. Germline V gives CDR1 SGDLS, CDR2 YYNGEE.

This clonotype was counted at least ten times. The CDR3 coding sequence is TGTGCCACCAGTGATCCCCTTAGCGGCAATGAGCAGTTCTTC. Amino acid sequence: CATSDPLSGNEQFF. The chain joins TRBV24-1 to TRBJ2-1, with D possibly matching TRBD2 (6 bases). V lost 3 bases and J lost 6, with 11 bases in between. Germline CDR1 is KGHDR and CDR2 is SFDVKD. This CDR3 has 14 residues.

This clonotype has just a few counts. This rearrangement joins TRBV12-3 or TRBV12-4 to TRBJ2-7; 8 bases map to TRBD2. V gave up 2 bases and J gave up 6 bases; unmatched junction bases: 9. The CDR3 is 15 amino acids. DNA for the CDR3: TGTGCCAGCAGTTTATTAGCGGGGCTCGTGGGCGAGCAGTACTTC. It codes for CASSLLAGLVGEQYF.

This clonotype has ten or more counts. The chain couples TRBV5-5 to TRBJ2-5, with unresolved D. This CDR3 contains 14 residues. V was clipped by 0 bases and J by 5 bases, with 11 bases between them. The germline gives CDR1 SGHKS, CDR2 YYEKEE (reference sequence). CDR3 DNA: TGTGCCAGCAGCTTGGCGGTTGGGCTGGAGACCCAGTACTTC. This encodes CASSLAVGLETQYF.

This clonotype was observed a few times. The genes are TRBV9 and TRBJ2-2, with TRBD2 matching over 8 bases. J gave up 0 bases and V 4 bases, and 11 bases lay outside the gene matches. Per germline, CDR1 SGDLS and CDR2 YYNGEE. This CDR3 comprises 18 residues. For the CDR3, the DNA is TGTGCCAGCAGCCCCGGGACTAGAGACCTCGCGAACACCGGGGAGCTGTTTTTT. Amino acid sequence: CASSPGTRDLANTGELFF.